This passage covers 21 T cell receptor beta chains from one sample sequenced in a study of cytomegalovirus exposure and HLA in healthy donors. A multiplex PCR was run with 60 Vbeta primers and 13 Jbeta primers. TCRdb's table, derived via immunoSEQ multiplex PCR, lists solely in-frame clones and lacks some. The top ten hold approximately 2.3% of the sample, which has more than 110,000 clones, 70% to 80% seen once. Specimen: PBMCs. These receptors came from a woman in her sixties in good health and CMV-seropositive.

V gene TRBV9 combines with J gene TRBJ1-1, with D possibly TRBD1 on 6 matching bases. CDR3 size: 15 residues. V dropped 5 bases and J dropped 1 base, with 15 bases sitting between them. Germline lookup yields CDR1 SGDLS and CDR2 YYNGEE. The CDR3 here is CASRAGEVGNTEAFF. In DNA form, the CDR3 reads TGTGCCAGCAGGGCAGGGGAAGTGGGGAACACTGAAGCTTTCTTT.

The CDR3 bases are TGCGCCAGCAGCCAAGGACAGGTGATGAACACTGAAGCTTTCTTT. It yields the protein CASSQGQVMNTEAFF. The rearrangement links TRBV4-1 to TRBJ1-1, with a possible D match to TRBD1 (6 bases). Trimming took off 1 base at V and 0 bases at J, with 9 bases between the two ends. Germline-derived CDR1 and CDR2 are MGHRA and YSYEKL. The CDR3 consists of 15 residues.

CDR3 sequence reads: CASSSGSANTGELFF. CDR3 coding DNA: TGTGCCAGCAGCTCCGGGAGCGCGAACACCGGGGAGCTGTTTTTT. This chain links TRBV27 with TRBJ2-2, with D perhaps TRBD2 (6 bases). Germline values: CDR1 MNHEY, CDR2 SMNVEV (reference sequence). Trimming cost V 6 bases and J 0 bases, with 11 bases left between them. CDR3 length: 15 amino acids.

The V and J genes are TRBV5-1 and TRBJ2-3; possibly TRBD1 for D (6 bases). The length of the CDR3 is 16 residues. Between the trimmed V and J ends, which lost 0 bases and 5 bases, there was a span of 16 bases. Looked up from germline, CDR1 is SGHRS and CDR2 is YFSETQ. Here the CDR3 reads CASSLEGRDKKDTQYF. Written as DNA, the CDR3 is TGCGCCAGCAGCTTGGAGGGTCGGGACAAGAAAGATACGCAGTATTTT.

This clone showed up just once. The chain carries TRBV6-1 and TRBJ1-2; a possible D gene is TRBD1 (5 bases). Between the trimmed V and J ends, which lost 0 bases and 8 bases, there was a span of 16 bases. The CDR3 contains 15 residues. The germline gives CDR1 MNHNS, CDR2 SASEGT. The CDR3 sequence: CASSEAKGGDRGYTF. The CDR3 bases are TGTGCCAGCAGTGAAGCGAAGGGCGGGGACCGGGGCTACACCTTC.

The chain joins TRBV29-1 to TRBJ2-1, with a possible D match to TRBD2 (6 bases). The V gene lost 5 bases and the J gene lost 5 bases, with 19 bases spanning the gap. Germline-derived CDR1 and CDR2 are SQVTM and ANQGSEA. This CDR3 comprises 15 residues. CDR3 sequence: CSVHRSGGTNNEQFF. The CDR3 DNA reads as TGCAGCGTTCACCGTAGCGGAGGAACCAACAATGAGCAGTTCTTC.

The sample holds one count of this clone. The gene calls are TRBV2 and TRBJ1-2; 7 nucleotides agree with TRBD1. The CDR3 consists of 13 residues. In germline, CDR1 is SNHLY, CDR2 FYNNEI. J gave up 2 bases and V 8 bases, and 5 bases lay outside the gene matches. The CDR3 sequence: CASQTGPNYGYTF. The CDR3 DNA reads TGTGCCAGCCAGACAGGGCCCAACTATGGCTACACCTTC.

The V and J genes are TRBV19 and TRBJ1-5; 7 bases are shared with TRBD1. The CDR3 is made up of 14 amino acids. V lost 6 bases to trimming and J lost 3 bases; unmatched junction nucleotides: 5. In germline, CDR1 is LNHDA, CDR2 SQIVND (reference sequence). The CDR3 DNA reads as TGTGCCAGTAGACAGACAGGGACCAATCAGCCCCAGCATTTT. Protein: CASRQTGTNQPQHF.

This sequence joins TRBV6-6 and TRBJ1-2, with 8 nucleotides matching TRBD1. This CDR3 has 13 residues. The V gene's germline CDR1 is MNHNY and CDR2 SVGAGI (reference sequence). V was clipped by 8 bases and J by 6 bases; unmatched bases: 8. The CDR3 loop reads CASGTPTGDGYTF. Written as DNA, the CDR3 is TGTGCCAGCGGTACCCCGACAGGGGATGGCTACACCTTC.

The V and J genes are TRBV25-1 and TRBJ2-1, with D possibly matching TRBD1 (6 bases). The V gene lost 1 base and the J gene lost 15 bases, with 16 bases spanning the gap. This CDR3 region has 13 residues. Germline CDR1 and CDR2: MGHDK and SYGVNS. Here the CDR3 DNA reads TGTGCCAGCAGTGAATCCCTAGGACAGTTACGGTTCTTC. Translating it yields CASSESLGQLRFF. Supplemented by reference TRBV25-1 and TRBJ2-1, the full variable domain reads EADIYQTPRYLVIGTGKKITLECSQTMGHDKMYWYQQDPGMELHLIHYSYGVNSTEKGDLSSESTVSRIRTEHFPLTLESARPSHTSQYLCASSESLGQLRFFGPGTRLTVL.

The chain employs TRBV7-2 and TRBJ2-2, with 7 bases fitting TRBD1. V dropped 3 bases and J dropped 9; count of bases not matched to a gene: 10. Germline loops: CDR1 SGHTA, CDR2 FQGNSA. The CDR3 sequence is 15 residues long. CDR3 sequence: CASSFLQGNTRELFF. The CDR3 DNA is TGTGCCAGCAGCTTCTTACAGGGGAATACGAGGGAGCTGTTTTTT. The whole variable domain, remainder taken from reference TRBV7-2 and TRBJ2-2, is GAGVSQSPSNKVTEKGKDVELRCDPISGHTALYWYRQSLGQGLEFLIYFQGNSAPDKSGLPSDRFSAERTGGSVSTLTIQRTQQEDSAVYLCASSFLQGNTRELFFGEGSRLTVL.

The V and J genes are TRBV28 and TRBJ1-3; D not certain. The V gene lost 6 bases and the J gene lost 4 bases, with 4 bases spanning the gap. Germline V gene lookup returns CDR1 MDHEN and CDR2 SYDVKM. The CDR3 is made up of 11 amino acids. The CDR3 coding sequence is TGTGCCAGCAGAACAGGAAACACCATATATTTT. It encodes CASRTGNTIYF.

The chain combines TRBV27 with TRBJ1-1; D possibly corresponds to TRBD1 (6 bases). Trimming took off 8 bases at V and 4 bases at J, with 17 bases between the two ends. The CDR3 extends over 14 amino acids. CDR1 is MNHEY and CDR2 is SMNVEV in the germline V gene (reference sequence). The CDR3 nucleotides are TGTGCCAGCCACGCGGGGGCGTGGGGCACTGAAGCTTTCTTT. Its protein is CASHAGAWGTEAFF.

CDR3 sequence: CASSSGGQGYGYTF. CDR3 nucleotides: TGTGCCAGCAGTTCAGGGGGGCAGGGCTATGGCTACACCTTC. The chain has TRBV28 and TRBJ1-2, with TRBD1 identical over 7 bases. The CDR3 contains 14 residues. V gave up 4 bases and J gave up 4 bases; unmatched junction bases: 6. The germline gives CDR1 MDHEN, CDR2 SYDVKM.

The chain links TRBV5-1 to TRBJ2-7; the match to TRBD2 covers 7 bases. The CDR3 covers 15 residues. J lost 5 bases, V lost 4 bases, and 12 bases had no gene match. In germline, CDR1 is SGHRS, CDR2 YFSETQ. The DNA of the CDR3 is TGCGCCAGCAGCCCTCGGCTGGGCGGGAGAGACGAGCAGTACTTC. Its protein is CASSPRLGGRDEQYF.

The V and J genes are TRBV18 and TRBJ2-1; 13 bases fit TRBD2. The V gene end was trimmed by 3 bases and the J gene end by 8 bases; junction bases not matched to a gene: 4. The length of the CDR3 is 15 residues. Germline CDR1 KGHSH, CDR2 LQKENI. The CDR3 spells CASSPTGLAGHEQFF. For the CDR3, the DNA is TGTGCCAGCTCACCCACGGGACTAGCGGGACATGAGCAGTTCTTC. The whole variable domain, remainder taken from reference TRBV18 and TRBJ2-1, is NAGVMQNPRHLVRRRGQEARLRCSPMKGHSHVYWYRQLPEEGLKFMVYLQKENIIDESGMPKERFSAEFPKEGPSILRIQQVVRGDSAAYFCASSPTGLAGHEQFFGPGTRLTVL.

This clone was recorded once. This chain uses TRBV6-5 with TRBJ1-2; TRBD1 matches 8 bases. CDR1 and CDR2 from the germline V gene are MNHEY and SVGAGI. Trimming removed 4 bases from V and 3 bases from J; junction bases left unmatched: 7. The CDR3 loop spans 15 amino acids. CDR3 sequence reads: CASSWTGRLDYGYTF. The CDR3 DNA reads TGTGCCAGCAGTTGGACAGGGCGTTTGGACTATGGCTACACCTTC.

The chain has TRBV28 and TRBJ1-2, with 7 bases matching TRBD1. With V trimmed by 5 bases and J by 4 bases, 4 bases remained unmatched. CDR1 MDHEN and CDR2 SYDVKM come from the germline V gene. This CDR3 has 13 residues. The CDR3 DNA reads TGTGCCAGCAGTCGACAGGGATTCTATGGCTACACCTTC. Translating gives CASSRQGFYGYTF.

This clone was found once. The chain carries TRBV5-1 and TRBJ1-1, with unresolved D. This CDR3 is 15 amino acids long. The germline V gene encodes CDR1 SGHRS and CDR2 YFSETQ. Trimming shortened V by 4 bases and J by 1 base, and 14 bases separated the two germline ends. The CDR3 here is CASSSFSLGNTEAFF. The DNA for the CDR3 is TGCGCCAGCAGCAGTTTTAGCCTCGGGAACACTGAAGCTTTCTTT.

The chain couples TRBV10-1 to TRBJ1-3; D unclear. The CDR3 consists of 14 residues. The germline CDR1 and CDR2 sequences are WNHNN and SYGVQD (reference sequence). Between the trimmed V and J ends, which lost 6 bases and 0 bases, there was a span of 9 bases. CDR3 DNA: TGCGCCAGCAGCGATACAGTCTCTGGAAACACCATATATTTT. Protein sequence: CASSDTVSGNTIYF.

This clone was observed a handful of times. The genes are TRBV6-1 and TRBJ2-1, with D maybe TRBD2 (6 bases). The CDR3 extends over 15 amino acids. V was cut by 4 bases and J by 0 bases, with 10 bases left in between. Germline V gives CDR1 MNHNS, CDR2 SASEGT. The CDR3 protein is CASSGDLGSYNEQFF. The CDR3 nucleotides are TGTGCCAGCAGTGGGGACTTAGGCTCCTACAATGAGCAGTTCTTC.